Only one count was recorded for the clone carrying this TCR beta chain. This sample was taken from a study of blood T cell repertoires in COVID-19. Sequencing was performed with immunoSEQ multiplex PCR; in TCRdb, only in-frame clones are kept and a portion is missing. The top ten hold around 3.6% of the sample, which has roughly 280,000 clones, 86% seen once. The sequencing sample was made of peripheral blood. This receptor was identified in a man younger than 35 with active or convalescent COVID-19.

The CDR3 DNA reads TGTGCCAGCAGCTTGATGGGGGGAGAAAGAAATGAGCAGTTCTTC. Its translation: CASSLMGGERNEQFF. The chain carries TRBV5-6 and TRBJ2-1, with TRBD2 as a possible D gene (6 bases). The CDR3 length is 15 residues. CDR1 is SGHDT, CDR2 YYEEEE, per germline. V was cut by 1 base and J by 7 bases, with 15 bases left in between.